The clone carrying this T cell receptor (beta chain) was found once. This entry belongs to a study of blood T cell repertoires in COVID-19. Study-level background: T cells, B-cell-depleted T cells, or PBMCs provided the cDNA or gDNA that served as material.

The assay was immunoSEQ multiplex PCR, and TCRdb's table has in-frame clones only and misses some. The repertoire holds 150,000 to 200,000 clones, with 85% to 90% as singletons. The CDR3 totals 11 residues. Per germline, CDR1 SGHVS and CDR2 FNYEAQ. V was shortened by 5 bases and J by 1 base, with 3 bases between the two germline ends. Sample: peripheral blood. V is TRBV7-6 and J is TRBJ2-7, with D hard to call. This TCR came from a man between 60 and 75 years old with COVID-19, enrolled during active disease. In DNA form, the CDR3 reads TGTGCCAGCAGCCCTTCCTACGAGCAGTACTTC. This encodes CASSPSYEQYF.